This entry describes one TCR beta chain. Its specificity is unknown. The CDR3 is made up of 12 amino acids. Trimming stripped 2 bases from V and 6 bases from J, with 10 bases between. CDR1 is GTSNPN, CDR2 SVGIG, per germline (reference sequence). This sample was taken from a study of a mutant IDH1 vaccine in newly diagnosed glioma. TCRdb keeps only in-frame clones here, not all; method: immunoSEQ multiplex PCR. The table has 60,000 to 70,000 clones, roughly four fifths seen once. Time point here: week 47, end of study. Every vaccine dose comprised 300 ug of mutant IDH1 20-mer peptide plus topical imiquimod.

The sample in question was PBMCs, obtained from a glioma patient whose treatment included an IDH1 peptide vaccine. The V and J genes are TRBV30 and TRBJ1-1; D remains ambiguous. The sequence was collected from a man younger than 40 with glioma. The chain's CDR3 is CAWSRNTPEAFF. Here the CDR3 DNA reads TGTGCCTGGAGTCGTAACACCCCTGAAGCTTTCTTT.